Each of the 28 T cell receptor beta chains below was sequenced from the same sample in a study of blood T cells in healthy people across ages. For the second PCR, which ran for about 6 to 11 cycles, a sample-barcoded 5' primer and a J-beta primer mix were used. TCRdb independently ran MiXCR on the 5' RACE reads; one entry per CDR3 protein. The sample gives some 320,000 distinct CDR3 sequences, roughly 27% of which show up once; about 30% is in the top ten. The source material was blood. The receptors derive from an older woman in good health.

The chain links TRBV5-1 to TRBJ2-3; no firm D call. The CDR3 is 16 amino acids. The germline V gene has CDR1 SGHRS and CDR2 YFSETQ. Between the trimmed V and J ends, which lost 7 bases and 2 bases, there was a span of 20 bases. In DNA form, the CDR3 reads TGCGCCAGCGCGGCCGGTGCTACCCGACTCACAGATACGCAGTATTTT. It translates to CASAAGATRLTDTQYF.

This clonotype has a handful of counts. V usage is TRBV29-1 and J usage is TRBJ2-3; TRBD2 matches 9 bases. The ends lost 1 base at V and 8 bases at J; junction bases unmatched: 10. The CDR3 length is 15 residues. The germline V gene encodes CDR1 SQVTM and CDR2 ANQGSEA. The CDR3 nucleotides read TGCAGCGTTGAAGTCAAAGCGGGAGGATCTGGTACGCAGTATTTT. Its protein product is CSVEVKAGGSGTQYF.

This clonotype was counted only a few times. CDR3 amino acids: CASIAGTDYGYTF. The CDR3 bases are TGTGCCAGCATTGCGGGGACGGACTATGGCTACACCTTC. This chain uses TRBV6-6 with TRBJ1-2; D is perhaps TRBD1 (5 bases). Trimming stripped 7 bases from V and 3 bases from J, with 12 bases between. Germline V gene sequence: CDR1 MNHNY, CDR2 SVGAGI (reference sequence). CDR3 size: 13 residues.

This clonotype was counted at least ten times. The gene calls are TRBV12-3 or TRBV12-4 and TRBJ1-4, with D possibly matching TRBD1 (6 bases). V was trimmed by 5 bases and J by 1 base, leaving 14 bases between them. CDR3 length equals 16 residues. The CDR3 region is CASSQSGEGTNEKLFF. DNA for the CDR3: TGTGCCAGCAGTCAGTCAGGGGAGGGAACTAATGAAAAACTGTTTTTT.

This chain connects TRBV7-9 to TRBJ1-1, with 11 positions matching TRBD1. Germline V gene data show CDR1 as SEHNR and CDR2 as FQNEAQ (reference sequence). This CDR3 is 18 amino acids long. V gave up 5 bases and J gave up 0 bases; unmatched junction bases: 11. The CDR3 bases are TGTGCCAGCAGCCGCAAGGGACAGGGGGTTGCTATGAACACTGAAGCTTTCTTT. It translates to CASSRKGQGVAMNTEAFF. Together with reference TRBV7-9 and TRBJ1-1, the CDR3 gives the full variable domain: DTGVSQNPRHKITKRGQNVTFRCDPISEHNRLYWYRQTLGQGPEFLTYFQNEAQLEKSRLLSDRFSAERPKGSFSTLEIQRTEQGDSAMYLCASSRKGQGVAMNTEAFFGQGTRLTVV.

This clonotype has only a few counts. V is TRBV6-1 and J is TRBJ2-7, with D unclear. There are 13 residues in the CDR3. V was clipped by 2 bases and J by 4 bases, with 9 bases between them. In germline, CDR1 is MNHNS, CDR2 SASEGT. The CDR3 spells CASSESLGYEQYF. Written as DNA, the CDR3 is TGTGCCAGCAGTGAATCATTGGGATACGAGCAGTACTTC.

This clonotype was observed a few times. CDR3 region: CASSVSSGALGKETQYF. Written as DNA, the CDR3 is TGTGCCAGCAGCGTATCGTCCGGGGCCCTAGGCAAAGAGACCCAGTACTTC. J is TRBJ2-5 and V is TRBV9; D may be TRBD1 or TRBD2 (5 bases each). This CDR3 has 17 amino acids. Between the trimmed V and J ends, which lost 1 base and 3 bases, there was a span of 19 bases. CDR1 and CDR2 (germline): SGDLS, YYNGEE.

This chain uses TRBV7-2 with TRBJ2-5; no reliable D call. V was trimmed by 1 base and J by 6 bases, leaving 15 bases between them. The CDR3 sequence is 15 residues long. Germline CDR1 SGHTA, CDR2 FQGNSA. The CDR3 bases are TGTGCCAGCAGCTTAGGTCCGTTAGTGGGGAAGACCCAGTACTTC. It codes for CASSLGPLVGKTQYF.

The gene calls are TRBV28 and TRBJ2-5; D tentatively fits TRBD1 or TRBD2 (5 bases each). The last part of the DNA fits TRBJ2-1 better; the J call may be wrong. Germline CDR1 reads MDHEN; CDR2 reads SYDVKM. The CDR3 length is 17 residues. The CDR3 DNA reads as TGTGCCAGCAGTTTGGCCAGGGTGGGGGTTGGAGGCTATGAGCAGTTCTTC. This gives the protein CASSLARVGVGGYEQFF.

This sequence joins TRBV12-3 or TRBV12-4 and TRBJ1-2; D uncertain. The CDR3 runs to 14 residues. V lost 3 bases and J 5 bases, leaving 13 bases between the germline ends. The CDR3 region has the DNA TGTGCCAGCAGTTTTAAGGGCAGCCCTTATGGCTACACCTTC. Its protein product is CASSFKGSPYGYTF.

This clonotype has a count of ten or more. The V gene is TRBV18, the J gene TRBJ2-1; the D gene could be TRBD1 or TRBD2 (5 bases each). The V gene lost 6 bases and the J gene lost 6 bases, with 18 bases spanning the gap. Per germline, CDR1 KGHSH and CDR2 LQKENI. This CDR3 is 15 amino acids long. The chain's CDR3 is CASSQIGGFSNEQFF. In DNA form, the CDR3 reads TGTGCCAGCTCCCAAATTGGGGGATTCAGCAATGAGCAGTTCTTC.

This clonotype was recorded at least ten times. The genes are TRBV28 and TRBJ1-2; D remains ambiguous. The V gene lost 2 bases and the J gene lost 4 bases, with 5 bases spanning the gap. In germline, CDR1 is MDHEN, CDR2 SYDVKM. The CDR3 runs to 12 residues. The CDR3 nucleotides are TGTGCCAGCAGTTTAGGAGCCTATGGCTACACCTTC. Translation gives CASSLGAYGYTF.

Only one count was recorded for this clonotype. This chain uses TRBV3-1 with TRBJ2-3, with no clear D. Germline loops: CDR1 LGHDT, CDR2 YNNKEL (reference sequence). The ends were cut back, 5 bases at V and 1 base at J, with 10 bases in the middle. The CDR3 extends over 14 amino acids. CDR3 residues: CASSDGWGTDTQYF. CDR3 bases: TGTGCCAGCAGCGACGGTTGGGGCACAGATACGCAGTATTTT.

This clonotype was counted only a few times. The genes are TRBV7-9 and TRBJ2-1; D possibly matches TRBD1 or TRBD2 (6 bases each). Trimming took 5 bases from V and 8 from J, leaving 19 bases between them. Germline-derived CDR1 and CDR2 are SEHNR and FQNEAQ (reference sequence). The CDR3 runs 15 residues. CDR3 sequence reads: CASSRGSGAGHEQFF. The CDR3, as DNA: TGTGCCAGCAGCCGGGGATCAGGGGCGGGACATGAGCAGTTCTTC.

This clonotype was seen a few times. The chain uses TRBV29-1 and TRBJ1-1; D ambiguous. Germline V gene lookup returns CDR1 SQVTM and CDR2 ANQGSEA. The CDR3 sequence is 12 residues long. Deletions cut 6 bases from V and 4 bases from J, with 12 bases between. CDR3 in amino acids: CSVRMSGTEAFF. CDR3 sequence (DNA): TGCAGCGTAAGGATGAGCGGCACTGAAGCTTTCTTT.

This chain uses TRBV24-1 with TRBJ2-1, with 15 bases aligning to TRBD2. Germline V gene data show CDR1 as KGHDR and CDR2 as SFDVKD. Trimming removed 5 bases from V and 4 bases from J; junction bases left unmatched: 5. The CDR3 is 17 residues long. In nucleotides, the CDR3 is TGTGCCACCAGTGGGCCGGGACTAGCGGGAGGTTACAATGAGCAGTTCTTC. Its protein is CATSGPGLAGGYNEQFF.

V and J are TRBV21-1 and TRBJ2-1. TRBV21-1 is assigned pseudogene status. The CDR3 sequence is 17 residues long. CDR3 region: CASSKAEVTWSYNEQFF. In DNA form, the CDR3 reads TGTGCCAGCAGCAAAGCCGAAGTGACTTGGAGCTACAATGAGCAGTTCTTC.

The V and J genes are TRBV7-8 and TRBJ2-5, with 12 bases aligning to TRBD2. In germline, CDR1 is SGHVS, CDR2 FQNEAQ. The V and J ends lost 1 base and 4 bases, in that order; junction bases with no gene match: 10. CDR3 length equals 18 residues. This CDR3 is CASSLGARLAGVGETQYF. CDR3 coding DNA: TGTGCCAGCAGCTTAGGGGCTCGACTAGCGGGAGTAGGAGAGACCCAGTACTTC.

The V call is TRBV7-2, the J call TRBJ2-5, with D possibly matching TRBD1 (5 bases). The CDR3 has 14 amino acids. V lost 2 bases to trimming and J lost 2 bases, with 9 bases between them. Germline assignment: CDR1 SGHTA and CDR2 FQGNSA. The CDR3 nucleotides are TGTGCCAGCAGCTTAAATCACAGGCAAGAGACCCAGTACTTC. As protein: CASSLNHRQETQYF.

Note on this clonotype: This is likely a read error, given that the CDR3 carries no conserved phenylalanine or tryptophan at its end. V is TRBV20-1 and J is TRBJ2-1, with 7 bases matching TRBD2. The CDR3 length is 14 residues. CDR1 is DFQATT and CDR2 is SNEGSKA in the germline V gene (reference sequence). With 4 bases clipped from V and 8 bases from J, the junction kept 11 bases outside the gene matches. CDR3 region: CSAKPGGSGYEQFL. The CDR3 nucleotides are TGCAGTGCTAAGCCGGGCGGGAGTGGGTATGAGCAGTTCCTC.

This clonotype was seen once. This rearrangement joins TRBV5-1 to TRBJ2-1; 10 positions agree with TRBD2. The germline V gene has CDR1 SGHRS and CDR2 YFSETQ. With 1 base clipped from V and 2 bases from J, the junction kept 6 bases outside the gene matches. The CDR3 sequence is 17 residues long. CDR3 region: CASSLSSGSVAYNEQFF. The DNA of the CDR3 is TGCGCCAGCAGCTTGTCTAGCGGGAGTGTTGCCTACAATGAGCAGTTCTTC.

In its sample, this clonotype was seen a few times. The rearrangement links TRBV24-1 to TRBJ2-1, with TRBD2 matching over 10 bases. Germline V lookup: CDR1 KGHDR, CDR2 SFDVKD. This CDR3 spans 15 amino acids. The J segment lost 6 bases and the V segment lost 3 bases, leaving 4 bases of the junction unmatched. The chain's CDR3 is CATSDIAGGANEQFF. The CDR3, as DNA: TGTGCCACCAGTGATATAGCGGGAGGAGCCAATGAGCAGTTCTTC.

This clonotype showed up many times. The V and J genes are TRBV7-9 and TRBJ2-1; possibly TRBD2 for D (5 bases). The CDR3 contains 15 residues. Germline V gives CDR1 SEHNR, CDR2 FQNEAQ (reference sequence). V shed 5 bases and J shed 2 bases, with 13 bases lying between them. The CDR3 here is CASSRSGPPYNEQFF. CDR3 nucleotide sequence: TGTGCCAGCAGCCGAAGCGGACCACCCTACAATGAGCAGTTCTTC.

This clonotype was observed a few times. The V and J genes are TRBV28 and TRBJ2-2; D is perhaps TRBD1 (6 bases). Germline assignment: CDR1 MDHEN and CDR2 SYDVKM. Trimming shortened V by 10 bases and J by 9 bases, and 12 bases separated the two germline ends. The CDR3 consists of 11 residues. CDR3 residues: CATDGGRELFF. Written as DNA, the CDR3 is TGTGCCACAGATGGGGGCCGGGAGCTGTTTTTT.

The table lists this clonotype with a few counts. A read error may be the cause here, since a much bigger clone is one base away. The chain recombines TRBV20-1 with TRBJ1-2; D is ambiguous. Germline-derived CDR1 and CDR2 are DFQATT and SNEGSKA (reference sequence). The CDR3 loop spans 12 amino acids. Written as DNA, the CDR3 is TGCAGTGCTAGTTGGTTGAAGTATGGCCACACCTTC. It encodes CSASWLKYGHTF.

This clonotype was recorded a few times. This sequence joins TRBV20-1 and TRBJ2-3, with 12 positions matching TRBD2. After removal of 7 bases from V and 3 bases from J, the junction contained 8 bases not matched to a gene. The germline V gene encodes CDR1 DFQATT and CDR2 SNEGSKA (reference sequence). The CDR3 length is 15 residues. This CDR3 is CSVQTSGRNTDTQYF. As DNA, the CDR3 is TGCAGTGTCCAGACTAGCGGGAGAAATACAGATACGCAGTATTTT.

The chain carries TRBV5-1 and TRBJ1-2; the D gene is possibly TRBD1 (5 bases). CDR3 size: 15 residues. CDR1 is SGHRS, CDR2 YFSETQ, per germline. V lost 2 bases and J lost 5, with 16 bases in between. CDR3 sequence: CASSFNRDGTYGYTF. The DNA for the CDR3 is TGCGCCAGCAGCTTCAACCGGGACGGAACTTATGGCTACACCTTC.

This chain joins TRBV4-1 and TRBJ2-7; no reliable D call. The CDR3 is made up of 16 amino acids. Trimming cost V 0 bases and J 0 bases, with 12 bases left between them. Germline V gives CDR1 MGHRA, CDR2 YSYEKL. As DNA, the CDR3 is TGCGCCAGCAGCCAAGATCAGAACAGTGGCTCCTACGAGCAGTACTTC. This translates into CASSQDQNSGSYEQYF.